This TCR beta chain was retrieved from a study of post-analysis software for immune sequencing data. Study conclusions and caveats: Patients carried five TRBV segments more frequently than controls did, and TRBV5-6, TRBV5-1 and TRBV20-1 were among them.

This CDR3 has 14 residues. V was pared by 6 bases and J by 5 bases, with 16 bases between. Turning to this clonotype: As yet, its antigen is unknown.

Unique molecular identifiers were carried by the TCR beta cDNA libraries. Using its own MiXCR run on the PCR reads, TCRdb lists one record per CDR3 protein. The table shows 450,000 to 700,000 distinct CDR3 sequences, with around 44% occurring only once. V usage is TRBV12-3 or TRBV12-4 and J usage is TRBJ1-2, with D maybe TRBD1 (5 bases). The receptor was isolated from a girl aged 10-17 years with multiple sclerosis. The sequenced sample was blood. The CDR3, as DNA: TGTGCCAGCAGGTCCCGGGACGCAGAGTATGGCTACACCTTC. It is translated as CASRSRDAEYGYTF.